Shown below are 8 T cell receptor beta chains from a single sample sequenced in a study of blood T cell repertoires in COVID-19. Only in-frame clones appear in the TCRdb table, and some are missing; sequencing was by immunoSEQ multiplex PCR. The sample consists of more than 70,000 clones, more than 80% of them appearing once. Sequenced material: peripheral blood. Receptors originate from an elderly woman with acute or convalescent COVID-19.

V usage is TRBV18 and J usage is TRBJ2-6; weak D call: TRBD1 (5 bases). V lost 1 base and J lost 0, with 10 bases in between. CDR1 and CDR2 from the germline V gene are KGHSH and LQKENI. This CDR3 has 17 amino acids. The DNA for the CDR3 is TGTGCCAGCTCACCACAAGGGGTCAGCTCTGGGGCCAACGTCCTGACTTTC. It codes for CASSPQGVSSGANVLTF.

The CDR3 reads CASTDQGSLNYGYTF. CDR3 coding DNA: TGTGCCAGTACCGACCAGGGTTCCCTTAACTATGGCTACACCTTC. The chain recombines TRBV19 with TRBJ1-2, with D possibly TRBD1 on 5 matching bases. CDR3 length: 15 amino acids. The V gene lost 7 bases and the J gene lost 1 base, with 16 bases spanning the gap. The germline gives CDR1 LNHDA, CDR2 SQIVND (reference sequence).

The chain uses TRBV4-2 and TRBJ2-5, with TRBD1 matching over 7 bases. CDR1 LGHNA and CDR2 YNFKEQ come from the germline V gene. The CDR3 consists of 14 residues. The ends lost 2 bases at V and 2 bases at J; junction bases unmatched: 2. CDR3: CASSQRTGQETQYF. In DNA form, the CDR3 reads TGTGCCAGCAGCCAAAGGACAGGACAAGAGACCCAGTACTTC.

V gene TRBV15 combines with J gene TRBJ1-2, with no clear D. CDR3 length: 13 residues. V gave up 0 bases and J gave up 2 bases, with 4 bases separating them. CDR1 is LNHNV and CDR2 is YYDKDF in the germline V gene (reference sequence). The CDR3 sequence: CATSRDRNYGYTF. CDR3 DNA sequence: TGTGCCACCAGCAGAGACAGGAACTATGGCTACACCTTC.

The J gene is TRBJ2-2, the V gene TRBV2; 10 bases are a match to TRBD1. Looked up from germline, CDR1 is SNHLY and CDR2 is FYNNEI. CDR3 length: 15 amino acids. Germline trimming cut 6 bases from V and 4 bases from J; bases unmatched to any gene: 5. The CDR3 DNA sequence: TGTGCCAGCAGGAAGGACAGGGGGGGCACCGGGGAGCTGTTTTTT. Translation: CASRKDRGGTGELFF.

This clone has just a few counts. This sequence joins TRBV2 and TRBJ2-1; 8 bases match TRBD2. This CDR3 region has 14 residues. The trim removed 9 bases at V and 4 bases at J, leaving 8 bases unmatched. Germline V gene lookup returns CDR1 SNHLY and CDR2 FYNNEI. For the CDR3, the DNA is TGTGCCAGGAGTAGTAGCGGGATGTACAATGAGCAGTTCTTC. Translated: CARSSSGMYNEQFF.

This clone was counted a single time. The V and J genes are TRBV4-1 and TRBJ2-3; 8 nucleotides line up with TRBD2. CDR3 length equals 18 residues. CDR1 and CDR2 from the germline V gene are MGHRA and YSYEKL. After removal of 3 bases from V and 1 base from J, the junction contained 12 bases not matched to a gene. CDR3 amino acids: CASSQFLLTSGGTDTQYF. The CDR3 nucleotides are TGCGCCAGCAGCCAGTTCCTGCTAACTAGCGGCGGCACAGATACGCAGTATTTT.

V and J are TRBV27 and TRBJ2-5; D possibly corresponds to TRBD2 (7 bases). The CDR3 is 16 residues long. V was trimmed by 0 bases and J by 1 base, leaving 12 bases between them. The germline V gene encodes CDR1 MNHEY and CDR2 SMNVEV (reference sequence). The chain's CDR3 is CASSLSRRGPQETQYF. As DNA, the CDR3 is TGTGCCAGCAGTTTATCTAGGCGGGGGCCCCAAGAGACCCAGTACTTC.